Presented here are 8 T cell receptor beta chains from one specimen sequenced in a study of blood T cell repertoires in COVID-19. The data were produced by immunoSEQ multiplex PCR, yet TCRdb's version contains in-frame clones alone and is incomplete. The sample contains fewer than 120,000 clones, about three quarters of which appear only once. The sequencing input was peripheral blood. The receptor set was obtained from a woman older than 75 with active or convalescent COVID-19.

The chain joins TRBV5-1 to TRBJ2-1; D is possibly TRBD2 (5 bases). The germline gives CDR1 SGHRS, CDR2 YFSETQ. Trimming cost V 0 bases and J 0 bases, with 7 bases left between them. This CDR3 contains 15 residues. CDR3 in DNA: TGCGCCAGCAGCTTGGAGGGAGCCTCCTACAATGAGCAGTTCTTC. This codes for CASSLEGASYNEQFF.

The gene calls are TRBV3-1 (or the pseudogene TRBV3-2) and TRBJ2-7, with D possibly being TRBD1 (6 bases). In germline, CDR1 is LGHDT, CDR2 YNNKEL (reference sequence). The CDR3 contains 12 residues. V was trimmed by 3 bases and J by 6 bases, leaving 9 bases between them. CDR3 protein: CASSHGGLEQYF. The DNA for the CDR3 is TGTGCCAGCAGCCATGGGGGCCTCGAGCAGTACTTC.

The chain joins TRBV9 to TRBJ1-2; tentative D call: TRBD1 (6 bases). Trimming removed 3 bases from V and 3 bases from J, with 12 bases in between. The CDR3 totals 14 residues. The germline V gene encodes CDR1 SGDLS and CDR2 YYNGEE. CDR3 loop: CASSAGAADYGYTF. DNA of the CDR3: TGTGCCAGCAGCGCAGGGGCGGCGGACTATGGCTACACCTTC.

The chain uses TRBV7-9 and TRBJ2-1, with D hard to call. Per germline, CDR1 SEHNR and CDR2 FQNEAQ (reference sequence). There are 16 residues in the CDR3. Trimming left V 0 bases short and J 6 bases short, with 15 bases between. Written as DNA, the CDR3 is TGTGCCAGCAGCTTAGCGCCCCTGGTTCGCGGCAATGAGCAGTTCTTC. Translation: CASSLAPLVRGNEQFF.

This rearrangement joins TRBV2 to TRBJ2-7; TRBD2 agrees at 7 bases. Looked up from germline, CDR1 is SNHLY and CDR2 is FYNNEI. This CDR3 spans 15 amino acids. Unmatched junction bases numbered 8, after V lost 6 bases and J lost 0 bases. Written as DNA, the CDR3 is TGTGCCAGCAGGGGAGGGTCTACCATCTCCTACGAGCAGTACTTC. Amino acid sequence: CASRGGSTISYEQYF.

The chain couples TRBV20-1 to TRBJ2-1; D may be TRBD2 (6 bases). Germline CDR1 DFQATT, CDR2 SNEGSKA (reference sequence). V was pared by 3 bases and J by 7 bases, with 13 bases between. This CDR3 region has 13 residues. CDR3 DNA: TGCAGTGCTAGTCCCGGGAGATCAAATGAGCAGTTCTTC. Protein product: CSASPGRSNEQFF.

About this clone: At the DNA level, this CDR3 is encoded by other sequences in the same sample as well. This chain uses TRBV5-4 with TRBJ1-1; TRBD1 matches at 7 bases. The J segment lost 2 bases and the V segment lost 0 bases, leaving 1 base of the junction unmatched. Germline CDR1 reads SGHNT; CDR2 reads YYREEE (reference sequence). The CDR3 totals 14 residues. The CDR3 loop is CASSLAGGNTEAFF. The CDR3 region has the DNA TGTGCCAGCAGCTTGGCAGGGGGTAACACTGAAGCTTTCTTT.

This clone has just one count. This chain links TRBV6-6 with TRBJ1-6, with TRBD1 identical over 7 bases. The CDR3 is 16 amino acids. Germline assignment: CDR1 MNHNY and CDR2 SVGAGI (reference sequence). Trimming cost V 6 bases and J 4 bases; bases outside gene matches: 9. CDR3 DNA sequence: TGTGCCAGCAGCCGCGGCCACAGGGGATATAATTCACCCCTCCACTTT. The encoded protein is CASSRGHRGYNSPLHF.